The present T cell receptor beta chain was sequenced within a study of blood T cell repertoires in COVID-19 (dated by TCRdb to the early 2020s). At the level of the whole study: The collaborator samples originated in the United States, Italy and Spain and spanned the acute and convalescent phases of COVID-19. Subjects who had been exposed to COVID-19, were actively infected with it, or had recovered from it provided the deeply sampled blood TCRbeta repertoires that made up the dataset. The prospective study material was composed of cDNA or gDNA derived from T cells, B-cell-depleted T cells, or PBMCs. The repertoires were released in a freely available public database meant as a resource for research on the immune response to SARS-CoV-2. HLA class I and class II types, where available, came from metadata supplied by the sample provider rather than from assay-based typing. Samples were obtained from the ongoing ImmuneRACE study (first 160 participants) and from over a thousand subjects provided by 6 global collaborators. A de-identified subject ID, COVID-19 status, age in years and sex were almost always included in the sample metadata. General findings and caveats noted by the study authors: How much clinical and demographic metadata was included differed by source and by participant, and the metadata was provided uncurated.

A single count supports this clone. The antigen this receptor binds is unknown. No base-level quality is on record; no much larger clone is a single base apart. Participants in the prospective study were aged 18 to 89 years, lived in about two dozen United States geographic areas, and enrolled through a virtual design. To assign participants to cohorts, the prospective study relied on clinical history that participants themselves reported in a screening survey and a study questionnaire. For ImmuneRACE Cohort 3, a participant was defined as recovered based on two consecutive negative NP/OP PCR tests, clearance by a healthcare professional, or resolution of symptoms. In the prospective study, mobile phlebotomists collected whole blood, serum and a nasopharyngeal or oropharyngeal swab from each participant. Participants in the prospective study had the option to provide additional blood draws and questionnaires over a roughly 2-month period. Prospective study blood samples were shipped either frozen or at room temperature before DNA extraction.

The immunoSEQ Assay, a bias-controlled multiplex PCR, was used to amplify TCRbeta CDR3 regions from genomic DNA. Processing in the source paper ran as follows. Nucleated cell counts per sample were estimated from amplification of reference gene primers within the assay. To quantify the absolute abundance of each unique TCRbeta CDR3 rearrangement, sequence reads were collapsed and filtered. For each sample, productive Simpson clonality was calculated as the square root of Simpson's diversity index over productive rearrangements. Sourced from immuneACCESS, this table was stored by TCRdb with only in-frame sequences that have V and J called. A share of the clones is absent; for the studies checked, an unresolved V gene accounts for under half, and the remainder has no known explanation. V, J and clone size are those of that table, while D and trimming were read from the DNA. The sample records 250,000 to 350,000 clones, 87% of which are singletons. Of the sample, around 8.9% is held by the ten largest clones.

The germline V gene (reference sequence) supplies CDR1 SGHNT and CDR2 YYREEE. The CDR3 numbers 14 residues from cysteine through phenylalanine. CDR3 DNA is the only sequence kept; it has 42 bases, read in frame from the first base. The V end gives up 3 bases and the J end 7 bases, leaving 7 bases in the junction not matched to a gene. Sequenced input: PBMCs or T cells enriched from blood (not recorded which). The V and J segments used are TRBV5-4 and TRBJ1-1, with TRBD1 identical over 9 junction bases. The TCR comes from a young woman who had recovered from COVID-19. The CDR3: CASSYRGRQDEAFF. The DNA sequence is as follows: TGTGCCAGCAGCTACAGGGGGCGTCAGGATGAAGCTTTCTTT.